Listed here are 26 T cell receptor beta chains from one sample, sequenced in a study of T cell responses to AZD1222 COVID-19 vaccine. Profiled with immunoSEQ multiplex PCR; TCRdb holds only in-frame clones, not every one. The sample has roughly 93,000 clones, roughly 86% seen once. Material: peripheral blood, obtained on day 0 of MenACWY control vaccination. Every receptor here comes from an adult in good health.

The chain couples TRBV28 to TRBJ1-6; 7 bases match TRBD1. V dropped 10 bases and J dropped 10; count of bases not matched to a gene: 7. Germline CDR1 MDHEN, CDR2 SYDVKM. The CDR3 is 12 amino acids. The CDR3 protein is CATTDRHSPLHF. In DNA, the CDR3 is TGTGCCACCACGGACAGGCACTCACCCCTCCACTTT.

The rearrangement uses TRBV9 and TRBJ1-5; 8 bases align to TRBD1. The CDR3 is made up of 15 amino acids. After removal of 0 bases from V and 3 bases from J, the junction contained 2 bases not matched to a gene. Germline V gives CDR1 SGDLS, CDR2 YYNGEE. The CDR3 loop reads CASSVGQGTNQPQHF. In DNA, the CDR3 is TGTGCCAGCAGCGTAGGACAGGGGACCAATCAGCCCCAGCATTTT.

This clone was counted once. J is TRBJ1-2 and V is TRBV10-3, with TRBD1 matching 7 bases. V shed 7 bases, J shed 6 bases, and the junction held 8 bases outside the gene matches. The germline V gene encodes CDR1 ENHRY and CDR2 SYGVKD. This CDR3 comprises 13 residues. For the CDR3, the DNA is TGTGCCATCACAAAGGGGGCTGGGGATGGCTACACCTTC. This codes for CAITKGAGDGYTF.

The chain couples TRBV5-8 to TRBJ1-5, with 7 bases that match TRBD1. Germline lookup yields CDR1 SGHTS and CDR2 YDEGEE. Losses at the gene ends were 4 bases for V and 4 bases for J; bases not matched to a gene: 5. The CDR3 loop spans 14 amino acids. The CDR3, as DNA: TGTGCCAGCAGCGACGGGACAGTTAATCAGCCCCAGCATTTT. Its translation is CASSDGTVNQPQHF. Drawing the rest from reference TRBV5-8 and TRBJ1-5, the complete variable domain is EAGVTQSPTHLIKTRGQQATLRCSPISGHTSVYWYQQALGLGLQFLLWYDEGEERNRGNFPPRFSGRQFPNYSSELNVNALELEDSALYLCASSDGTVNQPQHFGDGTRLSIL.

There are a few counts of this clone. The chain links TRBV28 to TRBJ2-3; D unclear. This CDR3 spans 15 amino acids. V lost 3 bases, J lost 1 base, and 11 bases lay in between. Germline V CDR1 and CDR2: MDHEN, SYDVKM. The CDR3 loop reads CASSLPPPGTDTQYF. The CDR3 DNA reads as TGTGCCAGCAGTTTGCCGCCGCCTGGCACAGATACGCAGTATTTT.

The gene calls are TRBV6-1 and TRBJ1-1; a weak D match, TRBD1 (5 bases). V was clipped by 1 base and J by 0 bases, with 9 bases between them. Germline loops: CDR1 MNHNS, CDR2 SASEGT. The CDR3 has 15 amino acids. Written as DNA, the CDR3 is TGTGCCAGCAGTGAAGATGGGGGGGTGAACACTGAAGCTTTCTTT. This codes for CASSEDGGVNTEAFF.

The chain recombines TRBV27 with TRBJ1-2; 10 bases agree with TRBD1. The CDR3 is 19 amino acids. CDR1 MNHEY and CDR2 SMNVEV come from the germline V gene (reference sequence). V shed 3 bases and J 5 bases; nucleotides not matched to a gene: 18. The CDR3 sequence is CASSFSLTGGASKGYGYTF. The CDR3 DNA follows: TGTGCCAGCAGTTTCTCCCTGACAGGGGGCGCGAGTAAAGGATATGGCTACACCTTC.

The chain is built from TRBV27 and TRBJ2-1; D is unclear. The germline gives CDR1 MNHEY, CDR2 SMNVEV (reference sequence). The CDR3 is 12 amino acids. Trimming pared 4 bases from V and 12 bases from J, leaving 13 bases between. The CDR3 loop reads CASSSQTYSQFF. The CDR3 bases are TGTGCCAGCAGTTCCCAGACGTACTCGCAGTTCTTC.

The chain carries TRBV7-2 and TRBJ1-2; D gene ambiguous. V was clipped by 7 bases and J by 7 bases, with 13 bases between them. The CDR3 extends over 12 amino acids. Germline CDR1 SGHTA, CDR2 FQGNSA. CDR3 loop: CASTPSLGGYTF. CDR3 DNA: TGTGCCAGCACCCCATCCCTCGGTGGCTACACCTTC.

About this clone itself: The same CDR3 also results from other DNA sequences found in this sample. The rearrangement uses TRBV4-3 and TRBJ1-3, with D possibly being TRBD1 (5 bases). CDR1 is LGHNA and CDR2 is YSLEER in the germline V gene. Trimming took 0 bases from V and 0 from J, leaving 9 bases between them. The CDR3 runs 16 residues. This CDR3 reads CASSQDRGDSGNTIYF. DNA of the CDR3: TGCGCCAGCAGCCAAGATAGGGGAGACTCTGGAAACACCATATATTTT.

The chain links TRBV7-5 to TRBJ1-1; the table calls TRBD1, which could not be checked here. TRBV7-5 is described as a pseudogene. This CDR3 contains 18 residues. The CDR3, as DNA: TGTGCCAGAAGCTTCGGCCAGGGACAGGGAGAAATGAACACTGAAGCTTTCTTT. Translating it yields CARSFGQGQGEMNTEAFF.

Details on this clone: In the same sample, other DNA sequences code for this CDR3. This sequence joins TRBV5-1 and TRBJ2-5; 7 bases line up with TRBD1. This CDR3 has 13 residues. Per the germline V gene, CDR1 is SGHRS and CDR2 is YFSETQ. With 3 bases clipped from V and 4 bases from J, the junction kept 3 bases outside the gene matches. In nucleotides, the CDR3 is TGCGCCAGCAGCTCCGACAGGGCAGAGACCCAGTACTTC. Residues: CASSSDRAETQYF.

The chain joins TRBV4-2 to TRBJ1-1; D unresolved. CDR1 and CDR2 from the germline V gene are LGHNA and YNFKEQ. V was clipped by 0 bases and J by 10 bases, with 9 bases between them. This CDR3 region has 12 residues. CDR3 residues: CASSQDFRVAFF. The CDR3, as DNA: TGTGCCAGCAGCCAAGATTTTCGGGTAGCTTTCTTT.

This chain joins TRBV5-4 and TRBJ1-1; D not certain. CDR1 and CDR2 from the germline V gene are SGHNT and YYREEE (reference sequence). Trimming pared 0 bases from V and 0 bases from J, leaving 12 bases between. CDR3 length equals 16 residues. In nucleotides, the CDR3 is TGTGCCAGCAGCTTGGGCAGGTTAGGCATGAACACTGAAGCTTTCTTT. Protein: CASSLGRLGMNTEAFF.

This clone has more than one count but fewer than ten. This chain connects TRBV5-4 to TRBJ1-5; D gene unclear. V was pared by 4 bases and J by 8 bases, with 13 bases between. The CDR3 covers 13 residues. Germline V gene lookup returns CDR1 SGHNT and CDR2 YYREEE (reference sequence). The CDR3 region is CASSLPHREPQHF. The CDR3 DNA reads TGTGCCAGCAGCCTACCCCATCGGGAGCCCCAGCATTTT. Drawing the rest from reference TRBV5-4 and TRBJ1-5, the complete variable domain is ETGVTQSPTHLIKTRGQQVTLRCSSQSGHNTVSWYQQALGQGPQFIFQYYREEENGRGNFPPRFSGLQFPNYSSELNVNALELDDSALYLCASSLPHREPQHFGDGTRLSIL.

V is TRBV4-3 and J is TRBJ2-1; maybe TRBD2 (6 bases). Trimming left V 4 bases short and J 0 bases short, with 13 bases between. The V gene's germline CDR1 is LGHNA and CDR2 YSLEER. The CDR3 has 16 amino acids. CDR3 in DNA: TGCGCCAGCAGCCCGGGACTCCTAGACTCCTACAATGAGCAGTTCTTC. Translated: CASSPGLLDSYNEQFF.

The gene calls are TRBV7-2 and TRBJ2-7; TRBD1 aligns across 7 bases. This CDR3 contains 15 residues. Unmatched junction bases numbered 10, after V lost 5 bases and J lost 3 bases. Germline V gene lookup returns CDR1 SGHTA and CDR2 FQGNSA. In DNA form, the CDR3 reads TGTGCCAGCAGCGCCCAACGGACAGGACGCTACGAGCAGTACTTC. Protein product: CASSAQRTGRYEQYF.

The chain couples TRBV9 to TRBJ2-5, with D tentatively TRBD2 (6 bases). V was trimmed by 6 bases and J by 2 bases, leaving 11 bases between them. CDR3 length equals 13 residues. CDR1 SGDLS and CDR2 YYNGEE come from the germline V gene. The CDR3 region is CASNRAGQETQYF. CDR3 in DNA: TGTGCCAGCAACCGGGCGGGGCAAGAGACCCAGTACTTC.

J is TRBJ1-5 and V is TRBV5-6; D is unclear. CDR3 length equals 14 residues. The V end lost 0 bases, the J end lost 1 base, and 5 bases lay between the germline ends. CDR1 and CDR2 (germline): SGHDT, YYEEEE. CDR3 in DNA: TGTGCCAGCAGCTTGGCGTGGAGCAATCAGCCCCAGCATTTT. Amino acids: CASSLAWSNQPQHF.

The chain combines TRBV11-1 with TRBJ2-7; D call uncertain. The germline gives CDR1 SGHAT, CDR2 FQDESV (reference sequence). V lost 2 bases to trimming and J lost 2 bases, with 4 bases between them. The CDR3 spans 12 residues. CDR3 region: CASSLHPYEQYF. The CDR3 DNA reads as TGTGCCAGCAGCTTACACCCCTACGAGCAGTACTTC.

The rearrangement joins TRBV21-1 to TRBJ1-2; the D call in the table, TRBD1, was not verified against the DNA. TRBV21-1 is recorded as a pseudogene. The CDR3 runs to 15 residues. CDR3 residues: CASSERVGANYGYTF. Here the CDR3 DNA reads TGTGCCAGCAGCGAAAGGGTAGGGGCGAACTATGGCTACACCTTC.

This chain joins TRBV4-2 and TRBJ2-7; D is perhaps TRBD2 (6 bases). This CDR3 has 16 amino acids. Germline CDR1 LGHNA, CDR2 YNFKEQ. The V gene lost 0 bases and the J gene lost 6 bases, with 18 bases spanning the gap. CDR3 protein: CASSQDGQAAGLEQYF. As DNA, the CDR3 is TGTGCCAGCAGCCAAGACGGGCAGGCTGCGGGGCTCGAGCAGTACTTC.

This rearrangement joins TRBV6-5 to TRBJ1-2, with a weak D call TRBD1 (6 bases). Trimming took off 6 bases at V and 8 bases at J, with 16 bases between the two ends. The length of the CDR3 is 13 residues. From germline, CDR1 is MNHEY and CDR2 SVGAGI. The CDR3, as DNA: TGTGCCAGCAGGACAGGTACTGCGGTAGGCTACACCTTC. This gives the protein CASRTGTAVGYTF.

The rearrangement joins TRBV5-5 to TRBJ2-7, with 8 bases matching TRBD2. Germline V lookup: CDR1 SGHKS, CDR2 YYEKEE (reference sequence). The CDR3 spans 16 residues. Trimming at V came to 4 bases and at J to 2 bases, leaving 11 bases not matched to a gene. Written as DNA, the CDR3 is TGTGCCAGCAGCCGACGTAGCGGGGAAGGCACCTACGAGCAGTACTTC. It codes for CASSRRSGEGTYEQYF.

This sequence joins TRBV3-1 (or the pseudogene TRBV3-2) and TRBJ2-7, with 8 bases fitting TRBD2. Per the germline V gene, CDR1 is LGHDT and CDR2 is YNNKEL (reference sequence). The CDR3 sequence is 14 residues long. V lost 4 bases, J lost 6 bases, and 8 bases stayed unmatched. CDR3 nucleotides: TGTGCCAGCAGCCCCAGGCACGGGGGGGGCGAGCAGTACTTC. Translated, it gives CASSPRHGGGEQYF.

The chain employs TRBV27 and TRBJ2-7, with D uncertain. Germline V lookup: CDR1 MNHEY, CDR2 SMNVEV (reference sequence). Trimming took 7 bases from V and 3 from J, leaving 7 bases between them. The CDR3 consists of 11 residues. The CDR3 sequence: CASKRNYEQYF. The CDR3 nucleotides read TGTGCCAGCAAAAGGAACTACGAGCAGTACTTC.